The 10 T cell receptor beta chains given below trace back to one sample, sequenced in a study of PD-L1 blockade in urothelial cancer. The protocol was immunoSEQ multiplex PCR, while the TCRdb copy is restricted to in-frame clones and leaves out a portion. The table lists around 63,000 clones, 80% to 90% of them singletons, with about 1.6% in the top ten. Specified time point: pretreatment peripheral blood. This specimen was PBMCs, taken around atezolizumab (anti-PD-L1) treatment. Source of these receptors: a man between 65 and 79 years old with urothelial cancer.

The chain combines TRBV6-5 with TRBJ2-3, with D maybe TRBD2 (5 bases). Germline CDR1 and CDR2: MNHEY and SVGAGI. The CDR3 length is 15 residues. V lost 2 bases, J lost 2 bases, and 11 bases lay in between. CDR3 in DNA: TGTGCCAGCAGTTACAGGGCGGGTTCCACAGATACGCAGTATTTT. This sequence encodes CASSYRAGSTDTQYF.

This clone has a single count. V and J are TRBV5-1 and TRBJ2-2, with 7 bases fitting TRBD2. V trimming: 5 bases; J trimming: 1 base; junction bases outside the gene matches: 5. Germline CDR1 SGHRS, CDR2 YFSETQ. CDR3 length: 15 residues. The CDR3 spells CASSPLAENTGELFF. The CDR3 DNA follows: TGCGCCAGCAGTCCGCTAGCGGAGAACACCGGGGAGCTGTTTTTT.

In this sample, this clone turned up once. This chain uses TRBV4-2 with TRBJ1-2; TRBD1 might be the D (6 bases). CDR3 length: 15 residues. Germline V lookup: CDR1 LGHNA, CDR2 YNFKEQ. Trimming left V 0 bases short and J 4 bases short, with 12 bases between. CDR3 protein: CASSQEVRGVYGYTF. The CDR3 bases are TGTGCCAGCAGCCAAGAGGTCAGGGGCGTCTATGGCTACACCTTC.

The rearrangement links TRBV4-2 to TRBJ2-2; 9 positions agree with TRBD2. V dropped 1 base and J dropped 5; count of bases not matched to a gene: 11. Germline V gene data show CDR1 as LGHNA and CDR2 as YNFKEQ. The CDR3 runs 18 residues. In DNA form, the CDR3 reads TGTGCCAGCAGCCAAGGGATAGCGGGAGAGGGATGGACCGGGGAGCTGTTTTTT. This gives the protein CASSQGIAGEGWTGELFF.

The chain is built from TRBV13 and TRBJ1-1; possible D gene TRBD1, 5 bases. There are 14 residues in the CDR3. With 4 bases removed from V and 3 bases from J, the gap between germline ends came to 12 bases. Germline CDR1 PRHDT, CDR2 FYEKMQ (reference sequence). DNA of the CDR3: TGTGCCAGCAGCTCCCGAGGAGGGGACACTGAAGCTTTCTTT. It encodes CASSSRGGDTEAFF.

This clone has just one count. The chain links TRBV6-5 to TRBJ1-1; TRBD1 matches at 8 bases. From germline, CDR1 is MNHEY and CDR2 SVGAGI. Losses at the gene ends were 7 bases for V and 7 bases for J; bases not matched to a gene: 8. The CDR3 runs 13 residues. CDR3: CASKIGQGGEAFF. The CDR3 coding sequence is TGTGCCAGCAAGATCGGACAGGGAGGTGAAGCTTTCTTT.

The chain's CDR3 is CSASTSTDTQYF. The CDR3 DNA reads TGCAGCGCCTCGACAAGCACAGATACGCAGTATTTT. This sequence joins TRBV29-1 and TRBJ2-3; D not certain. Germline V lookup: CDR1 SQVTM, CDR2 ANQGSEA. The CDR3 consists of 12 residues. Trimming took 7 bases from V and 0 from J, leaving 8 bases between them.

The gene calls are TRBV14 and TRBJ2-7; 8 bases fit TRBD1. The V gene's germline CDR1 is SGHDN and CDR2 FVKESK. The CDR3 totals 15 residues. Unmatched junction bases numbered 5, after V lost 1 base and J lost 3 bases. CDR3 region: CASSQATGALYEQYF. CDR3 bases: TGTGCCAGCAGCCAAGCGACAGGGGCGCTCTACGAGCAGTACTTC.

The chain couples TRBV5-4 to TRBJ2-3; a weak D match, TRBD1 (5 bases). V lost 4 bases, J lost 4 bases, and 13 bases lay in between. This CDR3 spans 14 amino acids. The V gene's germline CDR1 is SGHNT and CDR2 YYREEE (reference sequence). CDR3 DNA: TGTGCCAGCAGCCTGCAAGGGGCCGCAGATACGCAGTATTTT. Translation gives CASSLQGAADTQYF.

This chain uses TRBV27 with TRBJ2-1, with D possibly TRBD1 on 6 matching bases. V lost 7 bases and J lost 8, with 15 bases in between. The CDR3 consists of 13 residues. CDR1 is MNHEY, CDR2 SMNVEV, per germline (reference sequence). The CDR3 DNA sequence: TGTGCCAGCAAGCGTGGGACACAATATGAGCAGTTCTTC. It translates to CASKRGTQYEQFF.